The T cell receptor (beta chain) under discussion was sequenced for a study of T cells in Graves' hyperthyroidism and ophthalmopathy. Notes on the study in general: A 13 V-J signature model discriminated ophthalmopathy versus stable hyperthyroidism.

At least ten counts were recorded for this clonotype. No antigen is known for it. V gave up 0 bases and J gave up 3 bases, with 6 bases separating them. Germline values: CDR1 DFQATT, CDR2 SNEGSKA (reference sequence). The CDR3 contains 12 residues. Among the patients, aged 18 to 65, hyperthyroidism was newly diagnosed and had lasted under 2 months. Thyroid ultrasound and orbital computed tomography, with clinical symptoms and serum thyroxine and TRAb, informed diagnoses. Each 10 ml fresh peripheral blood draw supplied the PBMCs. Regions amplified from RNA transcripts were the TCR beta CDR3 regions. First-round RT-PCR of the TCR CDR3 relied on the HTBI primer set. TCRdb passed the multiplex PCR reads through MiXCR, listing each CDR3 protein once. The sample shows about 560,000 distinct CDR3 sequences, more than 15% of them seen only once.

The J gene is TRBJ2-7, the V gene TRBV20-1; D gene ambiguous. Sequences were obtained from blood. This TCR derives from a woman aged 25 to 39 with Graves' hyperthyroidism. The CDR3 coding sequence is TGCAGTGCTAGAGAGGAGTACTACGAGCAGTACTTC. Protein: CSAREEYYEQYF.